The present T cell receptor beta chain was sequenced within a study of blood T cell repertoires in COVID-19. The overall study: There were acute and convalescent COVID-19 samples, and they came from the United States, Italy and Spain. The cDNA or gDNA used as material had been derived from T cells, B-cell-depleted T cells, or PBMCs.

V lost 1 base and J lost 0; bases outside the gene matches: 4. Germline loops: CDR1 LGHDT, CDR2 YNNKEL (reference sequence). This CDR3 comprises 16 residues. Authors' processing steps: Amplification with reference gene primers provided the estimates of nucleated cell counts. The method was immunoSEQ multiplex PCR; TCRdb's version includes in-frame clones alone and lacks a portion of them. V and J calls and clone size are copied from that table; D and trimming were computed from the DNA. The sample includes nearly 350,000 clones, about 88% of them seen just once. The TCR comes from a woman aged 25-40 years who had recovered from COVID-19. The gene calls are TRBV3-1 (or the pseudogene TRBV3-2) and TRBJ2-5, with 8 bases that match TRBD2. The sample was PBMCs or T cells enriched from blood (not recorded which). The CDR3 reads CASSQARAGDQETQYF. The CDR3 bases are TGTGCCAGCAGCCAAGCGCGAGCGGGGGACCAAGAGACCCAGTACTTC.